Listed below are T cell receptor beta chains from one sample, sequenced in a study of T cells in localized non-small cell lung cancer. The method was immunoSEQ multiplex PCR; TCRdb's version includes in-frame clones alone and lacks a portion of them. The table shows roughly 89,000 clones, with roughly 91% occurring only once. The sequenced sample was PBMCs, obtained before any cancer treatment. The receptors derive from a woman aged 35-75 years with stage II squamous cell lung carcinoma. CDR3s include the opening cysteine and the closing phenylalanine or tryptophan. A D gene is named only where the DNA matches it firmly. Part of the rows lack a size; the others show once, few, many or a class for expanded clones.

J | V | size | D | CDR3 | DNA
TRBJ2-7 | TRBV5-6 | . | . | CASSLWGLIVKQYF | TGTGCCAGCAGCTTGTGGGGACTGATAGTAAAGCAGTACTTC
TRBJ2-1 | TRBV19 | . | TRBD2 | CASSRGLALSYNEQFF | TGTGCCAGTAGTAGGGGACTAGCGCTATCCTACAATGAGCAGTTCTTC
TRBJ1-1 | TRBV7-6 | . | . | CASSSGGNTEAFF | TGTGCCAGCAGCTCCGGCGGCAACACTGAAGCTTTCTTT
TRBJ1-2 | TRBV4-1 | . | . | CASSQDPLGNGYTF | TGCGCCAGCAGCCAAGACCCGCTTGGGAACGGCTACACCTTC
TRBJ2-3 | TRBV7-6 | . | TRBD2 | CASSLRAGGSTDTQYF | TGTGCCAGCAGCTTAAGGGCGGGAGGGAGCACAGATACGCAGTATTTT
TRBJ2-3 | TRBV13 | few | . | CASSYLQTDTQYF | TGTGCCAGCAGCTACCTACAGACAGATACGCAGTATTTT
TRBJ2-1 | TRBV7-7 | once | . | CASSLVTSNEQFF | TGTGCTAGCAGCTTGGTAACCTCCAATGAGCAGTTCTTC
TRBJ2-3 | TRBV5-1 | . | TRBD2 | CASSPWLAGGPDTQYF | TGCGCCAGCAGCCCCTGGTTAGCGGGGGGCCCAGATACGCAGTATTTT
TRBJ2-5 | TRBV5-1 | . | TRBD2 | CASSRIAGAGQIQKETQYF | TGCGCCAGCAGCCGTATAGCGGGGGCAGGTCAAATCCAAAAAGAGACCCAGTACTTC
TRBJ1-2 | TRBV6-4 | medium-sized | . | CASSDRGQGGYTF | TGTGCCAGCAGTGACAGGGGTCAAGGAGGCTACACCTTC
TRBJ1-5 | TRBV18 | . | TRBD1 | CASSPEGAGGFGANQPQHF | TGTGCCAGCTCACCAGAGGGGGCAGGGGGCTTCGGAGCAAATCAGCCCCAGCATTTT
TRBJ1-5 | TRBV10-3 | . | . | CAIGGGAGQPQHF | TGTGCCATCGGAGGTGGGGCCGGTCAGCCCCAGCATTTT
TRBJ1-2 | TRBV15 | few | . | CATSRQNSYGYTF | TGTGCCACCAGCAGACAAAACAGCTATGGCTACACCTTC
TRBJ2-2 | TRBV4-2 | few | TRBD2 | CASSQVRVTSANTGELFF | TGTGCCAGCAGCCAAGTCCGTGTAACTAGCGCAAACACCGGGGAGCTGTTTTTT
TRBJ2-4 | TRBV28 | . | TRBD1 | CASSLVQGANIQYF | TGTGCCAGCAGTTTAGTGCAGGGGGCGAACATTCAGTACTTC
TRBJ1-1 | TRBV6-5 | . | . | CASLPQGRTEAFF | TGTGCCAGCCTACCCCAGGGAAGGACTGAAGCTTTCTTT
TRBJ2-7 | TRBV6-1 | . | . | CASSLPTGSYEQYF | TGTGCCAGCAGTCTCCCGACAGGCTCCTACGAGCAGTACTTC
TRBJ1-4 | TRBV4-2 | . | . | CASSQDLEGPDEKLFF | TGTGCCAGCAGCCAAGATTTGGAGGGACCTGACGAAAAACTGTTTTTT
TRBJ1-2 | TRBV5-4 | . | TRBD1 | CASSLKTGGYRYGYTF | TGTGCCAGCAGCTTGAAGACAGGGGGCTATAGATATGGCTACACCTTC
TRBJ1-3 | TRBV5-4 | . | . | CASSRRVGNTIYF | TGTGCCAGCAGCCGGCGAGTTGGAAACACCATATATTTT
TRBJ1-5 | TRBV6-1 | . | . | CASSEASAGHF | TGTGCCAGCAGTGAAGCGAGCGCGGGGCATTTT
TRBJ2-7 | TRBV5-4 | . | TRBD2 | CASSPGGGLEQYF | TGTGCCAGCAGCCCGGGGGGAGGACTCGAGCAGTACTTC
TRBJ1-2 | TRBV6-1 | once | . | CASSGRGSLTTHYGYTF | TGTGCCAGCAGTGGACGGGGCAGCCTGACCACCCATTATGGCTACACCTTC
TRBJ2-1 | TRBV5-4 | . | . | CASSYQSSSYNEQFF | TGTGCCAGCAGCTACCAGTCGAGCTCCTACAATGAGCAGTTCTTC
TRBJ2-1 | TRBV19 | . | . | CASRETRVASEQFF | TGTGCCAGTAGGGAGACTAGGGTGGCCAGTGAGCAGTTCTTC
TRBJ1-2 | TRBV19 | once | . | CASSIDPRSGYTF | TGTGCCAGTAGTATAGATCCTCGGAGTGGCTACACCTTC
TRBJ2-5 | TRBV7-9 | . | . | CASSFSGGETQYF | TGTGCCAGCAGCTTTAGTGGCGGAGAGACCCAGTACTTC
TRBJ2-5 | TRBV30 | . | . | CAWSPLDRLPETQYF | TGTGCCTGGAGTCCCCTGGACAGACTCCCGGAGACCCAGTACTTC
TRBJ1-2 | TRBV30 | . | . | CASRGGSNYGYTF | TGTGCCTCCCGAGGGGGATCTAACTATGGCTACACCTTC
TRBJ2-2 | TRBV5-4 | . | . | CASSKDSRGLAGELFF | TGTGCCAGCAGCAAGGACAGTCGAGGCTTGGCCGGGGAGCTGTTTTTT
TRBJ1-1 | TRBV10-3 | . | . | CAIEGSLNTEAFF | TGTGCCATCGAGGGTTCACTGAACACTGAAGCTTTCTTT
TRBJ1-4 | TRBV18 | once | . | CASSPPAQAKGEKLFF | TGTGCCAGCTCACCACCGGCCCAGGCGAAGGGCGAAAAACTGTTTTTT
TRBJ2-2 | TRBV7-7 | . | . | CASSLARSGELFF | TGTGCTAGCAGCTTAGCGCGGTCCGGGGAGCTGTTTTTT
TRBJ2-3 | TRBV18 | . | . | CASSDGAASTDTQYF | TGTGCCAGCTCAGATGGGGCAGCTAGCACAGATACGCAGTATTTT
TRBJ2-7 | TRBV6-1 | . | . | CASSPALDEQYF | TGTGCCAGCAGTCCCGCTCTTGACGAGCAGTACTTC